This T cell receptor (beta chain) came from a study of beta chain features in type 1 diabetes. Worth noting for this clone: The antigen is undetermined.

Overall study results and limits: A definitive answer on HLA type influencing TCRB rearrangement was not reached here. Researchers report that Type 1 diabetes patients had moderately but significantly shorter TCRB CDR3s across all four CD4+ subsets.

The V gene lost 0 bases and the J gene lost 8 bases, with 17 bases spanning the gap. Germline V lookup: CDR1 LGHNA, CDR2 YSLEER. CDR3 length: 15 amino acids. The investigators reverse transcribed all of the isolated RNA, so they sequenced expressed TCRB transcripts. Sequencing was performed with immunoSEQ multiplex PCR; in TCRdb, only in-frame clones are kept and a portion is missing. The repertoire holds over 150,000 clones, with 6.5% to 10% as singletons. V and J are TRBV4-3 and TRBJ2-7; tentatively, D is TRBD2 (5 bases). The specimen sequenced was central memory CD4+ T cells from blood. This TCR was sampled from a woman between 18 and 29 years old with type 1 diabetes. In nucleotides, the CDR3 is TGCGCCAGCAGCCAAGATTCGCGCGGGCTCAATCAGCAGTACTTC. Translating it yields CASSQDSRGLNQQYF.